These 28 T cell receptor beta chains share one sample of origin, sequenced in a study of blood T cell repertoires in COVID-19. Only in-frame clones appear in the TCRdb table, and some are missing; sequencing was by immunoSEQ multiplex PCR. This sample carries around 160,000 clones, about 87% of them seen once, and the ten largest clones take around a tenth. Sequencing was done on a sample of peripheral blood. All receptors derive from a woman between 65 and 79 years old with COVID-19, enrolled during active disease.

V and J are TRBV6-1 and TRBJ1-6; 10 bases map to TRBD1. The CDR3 totals 17 residues. V trimming: 0 bases; J trimming: 7 bases; junction bases outside the gene matches: 6. Germline CDR1 reads MNHNS; CDR2 reads SASEGT. CDR3 sequence: CASSEAPLTGGNSPLHF. In nucleotides, the CDR3 is TGTGCCAGCAGTGAAGCGCCCCTGACAGGGGGCAATTCACCCCTCCACTTT.

This rearrangement joins TRBV5-4 to TRBJ1-1; D perhaps matches TRBD1 (6 bases). Germline CDR1 SGHNT, CDR2 YYREEE (reference sequence). The CDR3 contains 14 residues. The V gene lost 6 bases and the J gene lost 6 bases, with 18 bases spanning the gap. In nucleotides, the CDR3 is TGTGCCAGCAAACCGTCGGGGGGCTGGTCTGAAGCTTTCTTT. Protein product: CASKPSGGWSEAFF.

The chain is built from TRBV3-1 (or the pseudogene TRBV3-2) and TRBJ2-1; TRBD1 might be the D (6 bases). Trimming stripped 4 bases from V and 7 bases from J, with 17 bases between. The germline gives CDR1 LGHDT, CDR2 YNNKEL (reference sequence). The CDR3 is 15 residues long. The CDR3 here is CASSRGRQVGNEQFF. CDR3 bases: TGTGCCAGCAGCCGAGGTCGACAGGTGGGAAATGAGCAGTTCTTC.

This clone was recorded only once. Germline is not matched at one junction end, which may reflect a read error. The gene calls are TRBV7-7 and TRBJ2-1, with TRBD2 identical over 7 bases. Germline CDR1 is SSHAT and CDR2 is FNYEAQ (reference sequence). The CDR3 is made up of 15 amino acids. The CDR3 here is CASSLLGGDYNEQFF. As DNA, the CDR3 is TGTGCTAGCAGCTTACTTGGGGGGGACTACAATGAGCAGTTCTTC. Variable domain in full (rest from reference TRBV7-7 and TRBJ2-1): GAGVSQSPRYKVTKRGQDVTLRCDPISSHATLYWYQQALGQGPEFLTYFNYEAQPDKSGLPSDRFSAERPEGSISTLTIQRTEQRDSAMYRCASSLLGGDYNEQFFGPGTRLTVL.

V is TRBV11-2 and J is TRBJ2-1, with D perhaps matching TRBD2 (6 bases). V was clipped by 6 bases and J by 2 bases, with 14 bases between them. The CDR3 is 15 amino acids. From germline, CDR1 is SGHAT and CDR2 FQNNGV. CDR3 region: CASRPTRGTYNEQFF. The DNA for the CDR3 is TGTGCCAGCAGGCCGACTAGAGGAACCTACAATGAGCAGTTCTTC.

The CDR3 here is CASSRSVMNYGYTF. The CDR3 DNA sequence: TGTGCCAGCAGCCGGAGCGTTATGAACTATGGCTACACCTTC. This sequence joins TRBV14 and TRBJ1-2; D is undetermined. V shed 4 bases and J shed 2 bases, with 11 bases lying between them. Per germline, CDR1 SGHDN and CDR2 FVKESK. The CDR3 sequence is 14 residues long.

CDR3 in amino acids: CASSLSGANYGYTF. The DNA for the CDR3 is TGTGCCAGCAGTTTATCAGGGGCAAACTATGGCTACACCTTC. The V gene is TRBV28, the J gene TRBJ1-2; D is possibly TRBD1 (6 bases). The germline V gene encodes CDR1 MDHEN and CDR2 SYDVKM. The CDR3 covers 14 residues. The V end lost 1 base, the J end lost 2 bases, and 8 bases lay between the germline ends.

CDR3 protein: CASSFNRAQETQYF. The CDR3 DNA is TGTGCCAGCAGCTTCAACAGGGCGCAAGAGACCCAGTACTTC. The V call is TRBV7-2, the J call TRBJ2-5; D is perhaps TRBD1 (6 bases). V shed 3 bases and J shed 2 bases, with 10 bases lying between them. CDR1 SGHTA and CDR2 FQGNSA come from the germline V gene. The CDR3 runs 14 residues.

The chain links TRBV7-9 to TRBJ1-2; D unresolved. Per germline, CDR1 SEHNR and CDR2 FQNEAQ (reference sequence). V lost 0 bases and J lost 5, with 19 bases in between. There are 17 residues in the CDR3. DNA of the CDR3: TGTGCCAGCAGCTTAGCCCTAACAGACCGTACCAAGTATGGCTACACCTTC. It translates to CASSLALTDRTKYGYTF.

V gene TRBV2 combines with J gene TRBJ1-2; 8 positions match TRBD1. The ends lost 4 bases at V and 5 bases at J; junction bases unmatched: 6. This CDR3 comprises 14 residues. Germline CDR1 is SNHLY and CDR2 is FYNNEI. The CDR3 sequence: CASSAGQGEYGYTF. CDR3 nucleotide sequence: TGTGCCAGCAGTGCTGGACAGGGCGAATATGGCTACACCTTC.

The chain has TRBV11-3 and TRBJ1-5, with 8 nucleotides matching TRBD1. Trimming took 5 bases from V and 0 from J; bases not matched to a gene: 12. The germline V gene has CDR1 SGHNT and CDR2 YENEEA. This CDR3 is built from 18 residues. Here the CDR3 reads CASSRLGTGRYSNQPQHF. DNA of the CDR3: TGTGCCAGCAGCCGGCTTGGGACAGGTAGATATAGCAATCAGCCCCAGCATTTT.

The V call is TRBV9, the J call TRBJ1-2; D call uncertain. The CDR3 extends over 15 amino acids. V was clipped by 0 bases and J by 2 bases, with 11 bases between them. Per the germline V gene, CDR1 is SGDLS and CDR2 is YYNGEE. CDR3 region: CASSVAGRTNYGYTF. CDR3 in DNA: TGTGCCAGCAGCGTAGCAGGCAGAACAAACTATGGCTACACCTTC.

In this sample, this clone turned up a few times. The rearrangement links TRBV19 to TRBJ2-2, with 8 bases identical to TRBD1. The CDR3 length is 15 residues. In germline, CDR1 is LNHDA, CDR2 SQIVND (reference sequence). Trimming took 6 bases from V and 3 from J; bases not matched to a gene: 6. The CDR3 nucleotides read TGTGCCAGTAGCCCGGACAGGGAGGACACCGGGGAGCTGTTTTTT. This sequence encodes CASSPDREDTGELFF.

V usage is TRBV5-1 and J usage is TRBJ1-1; D possibly corresponds to TRBD1 (5 bases). The germline V gene encodes CDR1 SGHRS and CDR2 YFSETQ. The V end lost 4 bases, the J end lost 1 base, and 20 bases lay between the germline ends. The CDR3 has 17 residues. CDR3 sequence: CASSPRFLGAPNTEAFF. CDR3 coding DNA: TGCGCCAGCAGCCCCCGCTTCCTAGGGGCCCCGAACACTGAAGCTTTCTTT.

This rearrangement joins TRBV7-3 to TRBJ2-5; TRBD1 is a possible D gene (7 bases). This CDR3 has 15 amino acids. V was pared by 3 bases and J by 0 bases, with 11 bases between. Germline CDR1 SGHTA, CDR2 FQGTGA. The CDR3 is CASSFQGGDQETQYF. The CDR3 nucleotides read TGTGCCAGCAGCTTTCAGGGGGGCGACCAAGAGACCCAGTACTTC.

The chain uses TRBV5-1 and TRBJ1-2; D unresolved. There are 13 residues in the CDR3. V lost 4 bases to trimming and J lost 3 bases, with 10 bases between them. Germline loops: CDR1 SGHRS, CDR2 YFSETQ. The CDR3 sequence: CASSERGDYGYTF. The CDR3 nucleotides read TGCGCCAGCAGCGAAAGAGGAGACTATGGCTACACCTTC.

CDR3 sequence: CASSIQGVSNQPQHF. The CDR3 bases are TGTGCCAGCAGTATACAGGGGGTTAGCAATCAGCCCCAGCATTTT. The V gene is TRBV28, the J gene TRBJ1-5; 8 bases line up with TRBD1. Germline values: CDR1 MDHEN, CDR2 SYDVKM. V trimming: 5 bases; J trimming: 0 bases; junction bases outside the gene matches: 3. The CDR3 covers 15 residues.

This chain connects TRBV12-3 or TRBV12-4 to TRBJ1-2; 7 bases match TRBD1. The CDR3 totals 13 residues. The ends lost 5 bases at V and 4 bases at J; junction bases unmatched: 4. For the CDR3, the DNA is TGTGCCAGCAGTGCGGGGACAGTCTATGGCTACACCTTC. It is translated as CASSAGTVYGYTF.

The gene calls are TRBV10-3 and TRBJ1-5; 7 nucleotides agree with TRBD1. The CDR3 is 14 residues long. Germline assignment: CDR1 ENHRY and CDR2 SYGVKD. V shed 10 bases, J shed 3 bases, and the junction held 9 bases outside the gene matches. The CDR3 DNA reads TGTGCCACGGGAACAGGGGATCCCAATCAGCCCCAGCATTTT. Translated: CATGTGDPNQPQHF.

The chain employs TRBV10-2 and TRBJ2-3; tentatively, D is TRBD2 (5 bases). The CDR3 runs to 16 residues. Trimming took off 1 base at V and 2 bases at J, with 13 bases between the two ends. The germline gives CDR1 WSHSY, CDR2 SAAADI. The CDR3 spells CASSEWATLATDTQYF. CDR3 DNA: TGCGCCAGCAGTGAGTGGGCTACCCTAGCCACAGATACGCAGTATTTT.

The chain joins TRBV19 to TRBJ2-4, with TRBD1 identical over 7 bases. Per the germline V gene, CDR1 is LNHDA and CDR2 is SQIVND (reference sequence). The length of the CDR3 is 16 residues. J was trimmed by 6 bases and V by 4 bases; bases with no gene match: 12. The CDR3 spells CASSTPYRDRANIQYF. The CDR3 nucleotides read TGTGCCAGTAGTACACCCTATCGCGACAGGGCAAACATTCAGTACTTC.

The V call is TRBV28, the J call TRBJ1-3, with D uncertain. Germline V gives CDR1 MDHEN, CDR2 SYDVKM. Trimming removed 4 bases from V and 4 bases from J, with 17 bases in between. The CDR3 loop spans 16 amino acids. The CDR3 DNA follows: TGTGCCAGCAGTTCAACTAAGAGGATTTCGGGAAACACCATATATTTT. Its protein product is CASSSTKRISGNTIYF. Using reference TRBV28 and TRBJ1-3 for the parts outside the CDR3, the full variable domain is DVKVTQSSRYLVKRTGEKVFLECVQDMDHENMFWYRQDPGLGLRLIYFSYDVKMKEKGDIPEGYSVSREKKERFSLILESASTNQTSMYLCASSSTKRISGNTIYFGEGSWLTVV.

The chain recombines TRBV10-3 with TRBJ1-5; unclear D gene. Germline CDR1 ENHRY, CDR2 SYGVKD. CDR3 length equals 12 residues. Trimming left V 5 bases short and J 6 bases short, with 8 bases between. The CDR3 sequence is CAISPSGQPQHF. The DNA of the CDR3 is TGTGCCATCAGTCCTTCGGGTCAGCCCCAGCATTTT.

The V and J genes are TRBV5-8 and TRBJ2-7, with D perhaps matching TRBD1 (6 bases). This CDR3 region has 15 residues. The V and J ends lost 4 bases and 3 bases respectively, with 17 bases between them. CDR1 and CDR2 from the germline V gene are SGHTS and YDEGEE. CDR3 sequence: CASSPKGRDIYEQYF. The CDR3 DNA is TGTGCCAGCAGCCCAAAAGGACGGGACATCTACGAGCAGTACTTC.

The gene calls are TRBV6-1 and TRBJ2-7, with TRBD2 matching 11 bases. The trim removed 2 bases at V and 3 bases at J, leaving 6 bases unmatched. The CDR3 is 16 residues long. In germline, CDR1 is MNHNS, CDR2 SASEGT. In DNA form, the CDR3 reads TGTGCCAGCAGTGAATTCGTAGCGGGGGGGATCTACGAGCAGTACTTC. It yields the protein CASSEFVAGGIYEQYF.

This chain links TRBV7-6 with TRBJ1-4; perhaps TRBD1 as D (5 bases). From germline, CDR1 is SGHVS and CDR2 FNYEAQ. This CDR3 is built from 14 residues. The germline V and J ends were trimmed by 1 base and 4 bases, with 7 bases remaining between them. The CDR3 region is CASSLVRDNEKLFF. Written as DNA, the CDR3 is TGTGCCAGCAGCTTAGTCAGGGATAATGAAAAACTGTTTTTT.

V is TRBV18 and J is TRBJ1-1; TRBD1 agrees at 7 bases. CDR1 and CDR2 from the germline V gene are KGHSH and LQKENI. Unmatched junction bases numbered 8, after V lost 3 bases and J lost 7 bases. The CDR3 totals 14 residues. The CDR3 sequence is CASSPVQGTGEAFF. The CDR3, as DNA: TGTGCCAGCTCACCCGTACAGGGGACGGGTGAAGCTTTCTTT.

V is TRBV6-5 and J is TRBJ1-3, with D perhaps matching TRBD1 (6 bases). The CDR3 has 14 residues. Trimming left V 2 bases short and J 2 bases short, with 7 bases between. CDR1 is MNHEY, CDR2 SVGAGI, per germline. Written as DNA, the CDR3 is TGTGCCAGCAGTTACGACAGGACTGGAAACACCATATATTTT. Amino acids: CASSYDRTGNTIYF.